The 2 T cell receptor beta chains below all came from one sample that was sequenced in a study of blood T cell repertoires in COVID-19. Some clones are missing from TCRdb's copy, which holds only in-frame ones; the method was immunoSEQ multiplex PCR. Here the sample spans some 280,000 clones, around 86% being singletons. Sequencing was carried out using peripheral blood. These receptors all come from a woman between 35 and 50 years old who had recovered from COVID-19.

The sample holds a few counts of this clone. V gene TRBV7-3 combines with J gene TRBJ2-3; D gene unclear. This CDR3 has 14 amino acids. V gave up 0 bases and J gave up 4 bases, with 8 bases separating them. The germline V gene encodes CDR1 SGHTA and CDR2 FQGTGA. In DNA form, the CDR3 reads TGTGCCAGCAGCTTAACTAGCTCCCCAGATACGCAGTATTTT. This gives the protein CASSLTSSPDTQYF.

The chain carries TRBV19 and TRBJ1-1; 9 bases are a match to TRBD1. The CDR3 has 16 amino acids. Germline V lookup: CDR1 LNHDA, CDR2 SQIVND (reference sequence). After removal of 6 bases from V and 3 bases from J, the junction contained 11 bases not matched to a gene. For the CDR3, the DNA is TGTGCCAGTAGCGGAGGAACAGGGGGCTGGGACACTGAAGCTTTCTTT. Protein product: CASSGGTGGWDTEAFF. The full variable domain, with the rest looked up from reference TRBV19 and TRBJ1-1, is DGGITQSPKYLFRKEGQNVTLSCEQNLNHDAMYWYRQDPGQGLRLIYYSQIVNDFQKGDIAEGYSVSREKKESFPLTVTSAQKNPTAFYLCASSGGTGGWDTEAFFGQGTRLTVV.